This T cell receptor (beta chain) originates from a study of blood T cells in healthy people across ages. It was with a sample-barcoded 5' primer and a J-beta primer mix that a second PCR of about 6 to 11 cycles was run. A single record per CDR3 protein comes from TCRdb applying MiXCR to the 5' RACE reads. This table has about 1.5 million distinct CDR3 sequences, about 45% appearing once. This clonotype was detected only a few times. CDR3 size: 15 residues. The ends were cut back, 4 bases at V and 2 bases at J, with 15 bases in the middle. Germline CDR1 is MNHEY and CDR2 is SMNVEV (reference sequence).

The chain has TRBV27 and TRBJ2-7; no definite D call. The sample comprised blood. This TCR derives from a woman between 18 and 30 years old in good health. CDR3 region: CASSWVRGGTYEQYF. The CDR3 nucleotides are TGTGCCAGCAGTTGGGTACGAGGCGGTACCTACGAGCAGTACTTC.